This T cell receptor (beta chain) is drawn from a study of CD8 T cells in Susac syndrome (dated by TCRdb to the late 2010s). In terms of the full investigation: Repertoire sequencing was used to test whether CD8+ T cell activation and differentiation in Susac syndrome was antigen driven. Clonality of the CD8+ T cell repertoire was compared between eleven to twelve healthy donors, approximately 14 Susac syndrome patients and 15 multiple sclerosis patients.

Study-wide conclusions, independent of this receptor: The number of individuals in the TCR sequencing and HLA analysis was recognized as being relatively small.

RNA was extracted with the RNeasy kit and about 0.5 to 1 ug was reverse transcribed using random hexamers. The immunoSEQ multiplex PCR assay, covering 54 Vbeta and 13 Jbeta segments, was used to amplify TCR beta CDR3 regions. PCR amplification bias was corrected by using a synthetic template baseline for primer optimization and computational correction. On the study's bioinformatics: Reads were assigned to V, D and J genes according to IMGT and analyzed in immunoSEQ Analyzer, with only productive sequences retained. Clonality was calculated as one minus the Shannon entropy normalized by log2 of the number of productive unique sequences. For each patient and control, public and private clones were evaluated within the 100 most prevalent clones. A clone was defined as Susac-specific if it was absent from the healthy and MS cohorts, from some 980 published viral clones and from other ImmuneACCESS disease sequences. TCRdb reran the public reads through fastp at Q25 and MiXCR, keeping productive beta chains. Rows with one shared CDR3 protein collapse into an entry with the most common genes and DNA. Clone size and V and J calls follow TCRdb, not the original study. The sample profile shows over 95,000 distinct CDR3 sequences; roughly 92% of them were found once. The ten largest account for about 0.12% of the sample.

CDR1 and CDR2 (LGHNA, YSLEER) derive from the germline V gene. The CDR3 numbers 15 residues from cysteine through phenylalanine. Only CDR3 DNA is held: 45 bases, read in frame from base 1. V is pared back by 0 bases and J by 6 bases, with 14 bases lying between the germline termini. High-throughput TCR beta sequencing profiled peripheral blood CD8+ and CD4+ T cells from healthy donors, Susac syndrome patients and multiple sclerosis patients. Healthy donors were age- and sex-matched controls. Bulk CD8+ and CD4+ T cells were purified magnetically by negative isolation, whereas CD8+ TEMRA cells were enriched by FACS. Blood was drawn into EDTA tubes, processed within 24 hours, and PBMCs were isolated by density gradient centrifugation. PBMCs intended for TCR sequencing were frozen in liquid nitrogen and were later thawed in a 37 degrees C water bath. Purity of sorted or isolated CD4+, CD8+ and CD8+ TEMRA cells was at least 90%.

Concerning this clonotype itself: Which antigen it targets is not known. Base-call qualities are not available, and no considerably larger clone is one nucleotide away.

The chain was built from TRBV4-3 and TRBJ1-2; TRBD1 is a weak D gene call, 6 bases matching. The origin of this receptor is a human donor in good health. Sequenced material: CD8+ T cells from PBMCs. The nucleotide sequence reads as follows: TGCGCCAGCAGCCAAGATAGAGGGGGTCGGAATGGCTACACCTTC. Its amino acids are CASSQDRGGRNGYTF.